Below, 3 T cell receptor beta chains from the same sample are listed, as sequenced in a study of identical twins. Via MiXCR, TCRdb re-called the 5' RACE reads, giving one row per CDR3 protein. The sample contains hundreds of thousands of distinct CDR3 sequences, 24% of which appear only once. The data were also submitted as part of a second study, on T cells expressing NK-cell markers.

The sample was CD4+ T cells sorted from blood. These receptors all stem from a woman aged 18-35 years in good health.

The chain recombines TRBV5-1 with TRBJ2-1, with 9 bases identical to TRBD2. The CDR3 extends over 17 amino acids. V lost 0 bases and J lost 1; bases outside the gene matches: 5. Germline CDR1 and CDR2: SGHRS and YFSETQ. The CDR3 is CASSLAPGLASYNEQFF. CDR3 sequence (DNA): TGCGCCAGCAGCTTGGCCCCGGGACTAGCTTCCTACAATGAGCAGTTCTTC.

This clonotype was seen at least ten times. The chain combines TRBV24-1 with TRBJ2-1; D gene unclear. V dropped 7 bases and J dropped 6 bases, with 9 bases sitting between them. Looked up from germline, CDR1 is KGHDR and CDR2 is SFDVKD. The CDR3 spans 12 residues. The CDR3 bases are TGTGCCACCAGCACCTCGGCCAATGAGCAGTTCTTC. It yields the protein CATSTSANEQFF.

The rearrangement uses TRBV20-1 and TRBJ1-5; 10 nucleotides line up with TRBD1. Trimming removed 3 bases from V and 5 bases from J; junction bases left unmatched: 1. The CDR3 contains 13 residues. Germline lookup yields CDR1 DFQATT and CDR2 SNEGSKA (reference sequence). The CDR3 sequence: CSASGTGDQPQHF. Here the CDR3 DNA reads TGCAGTGCTAGCGGGACAGGGGATCAGCCCCAGCATTTT.